The rows below give T cell receptor beta chains drawn from one sample of a study of neurological immune-mediated disorders. TCRdb passed the 5' RACE reads through MiXCR, listing each CDR3 protein once. The profile shows roughly 76,000 distinct CDR3 sequences, approximately 3.3% of them singletons. The specimen sequenced was PBMCs. Source of these receptors: a woman between 50 and 59 years old with multiple sclerosis. Each CDR3 is given with its conserved first and last residue. D genes are given only for firm matches. The size field is filled for only some rows; it gives once, few, many or a size class.

v_gene: TRBV7-8; d_gene: TRBD1; len: 17; j_gene: TRBJ2-7; abundance: many; CDR3aa: CASSSSVGQAATYEQYF; CDR3nt: TGTGCCAGCAGCTCATCAGTAGGACAGGCGGCAACGTACGAGCAGTACTTC
v_gene: TRBV5-1; d_gene: NA; len: 15; j_gene: TRBJ1-5; abundance: many; CDR3aa: CASSLDTGSNQPQHF; CDR3nt: TGCGCCAGCAGCTTGGATACAGGAAGCAATCAGCCCCAGCATTTT
v_gene: TRBV5-5; d_gene: NA; len: 12; j_gene: TRBJ1-2; abundance: many; CDR3aa: CASSLRAGGYTF; CDR3nt: TGTGCCAGCAGCTTGAGGGCCGGTGGCTACACCTTC
v_gene: TRBV6-5; d_gene: NA; len: 14; j_gene: TRBJ2-1; abundance: many; CDR3aa: CASIRTANGNEQFF; CDR3nt: TGTGCCAGCATCAGGACAGCTAACGGCAATGAGCAGTTCTTC
v_gene: TRBV7-2; d_gene: NA; len: 15; j_gene: TRBJ2-3; abundance: many; CDR3aa: CASSFMGSGTDTQYF; CDR3nt: TGTGCCAGCAGCTTCATGGGTAGCGGCACAGATACGCAGTATTTT
v_gene: TRBV20-1; d_gene: NA; len: 15; j_gene: TRBJ1-2; abundance: many; CDR3aa: CSAPEARTFSYGYTF; CDR3nt: TGCAGTGCCCCCGAGGCCAGGACTTTCAGCTATGGCTACACCTTC
v_gene: TRBV5-1; d_gene: NA; len: 15; j_gene: TRBJ2-1; abundance: many; CDR3aa: CASSLSLQSYNEQFF; CDR3nt: TGCGCCAGCAGCTTGTCGCTCCAGTCCTACAATGAGCAGTTCTTC
v_gene: TRBV20-1; d_gene: TRBD2; len: 17; j_gene: TRBJ2-7; abundance: NA; CDR3aa: CSAYPGLAGVLSYEQYF; CDR3nt: TGCAGTGCCTACCCGGGACTAGCGGGAGTCCTCTCCTACGAGCAGTACTTC
v_gene: TRBV4-2; d_gene: NA; len: 13; j_gene: TRBJ1-2; abundance: NA; CDR3aa: CASSQNPSGLTTF; CDR3nt: TGTGCCAGCAGCCAAAATCCCTCGGGTCTCACGACCTTC
v_gene: TRBV5-1; d_gene: NA; len: 14; j_gene: TRBJ1-2; abundance: many; CDR3aa: CASSPGGGGYGYTF; CDR3nt: TGCGCCAGCAGCCCCGGTGGGGGGGGCTATGGCTACACCTTC
v_gene: TRBV12-3/TRBV12-4; d_gene: NA; len: 13; j_gene: TRBJ1-2; abundance: many; CDR3aa: CASSLWNERDLSF; CDR3nt: TGTGCCAGCAGTTTGTGGAATGAGCGGGACTTATCCTTC